Listed here is a single T cell receptor (beta chain). What it binds is unknown. CDR3 length: 14 amino acids. Per the germline V gene, CDR1 is LGHNT and CDR2 is FRNRAP. V lost 5 bases, J lost 3 bases, and 6 bases stayed unmatched. TCRdb reprocessed the reads with MiXCR, giving one entry per CDR3 protein. Here the sample spans about 100,000 distinct CDR3 sequences, more than 20% being singletons. The sample belongs to a study of T cell repertoires in cytomegalovirus infection. Overall study context: A matching HLA type, together with CMV infection, was signaled by public TCR beta signatures. Study-level points and caveats: CMV-specific TCR beta clonotypes restricted by HLA-C were the ones dominating the ex vivo response.

Sequencing was performed on CD8+ T cells from PBMCs. The sequence was obtained from a human donor in good health (CMV status not recorded). Some clones in this sample may be carry-over from other donors' samples. The chain carries TRBV12-5 and TRBJ1-1; 7 nucleotides match TRBD1. CDR3 in amino acids: CASGPPGTDTEAFF. The CDR3 coding sequence is TGTGCTAGTGGTCCACCCGGGACAGACACTGAAGCTTTCTTT.